These T cell receptor beta chains were read from a single sample in a study of shared clonotypes between healthy human individuals. Sequenced by immunoSEQ multiplex PCR; TCRdb stores in-frame clones only, minus some. The profile covers approximately 2.5 million clones, with more than 90% appearing a single time and roughly 0.15% taken by the ten largest. The sequenced material came from naive CD4+ T cells sorted from blood. These receptor sequences come from a man younger than 35 in good health. Each CDR3 is given with its conserved first and last residue. Each record gives: D gene, J gene, clone size, V gene, CDR3 length, CDR3 DNA, CDR3 protein. A D gene is named only where the DNA matches it firmly. Rows may omit the clone size; those that give it use once, few, many or a size class.

D gene: .; J gene: TRBJ2-2; clone size: few; V gene: TRBV15; CDR3 length: 15; CDR3 DNA: TGTGCCACCAGCAGAGATCCCCCAAGTCTGGGGGAGCTGTTTTTT; CDR3 protein: CATSRDPPSLGELFF
D gene: .; J gene: TRBJ2-5; clone size: .; V gene: TRBV6-5; CDR3 length: 11; CDR3 DNA: TGTGCCAGCAGGAACCAAGAGACCCAGTACTTC; CDR3 protein: CASRNQETQYF
D gene: .; J gene: TRBJ2-7; clone size: .; V gene: TRBV21-1; CDR3 length: 14; CDR3 DNA: TGTGCCAGCAGCAAAGGTCAGGGAACCGGCGAGCAGTACTTC; CDR3 protein: CASSKGQGTGEQYF
D gene: .; J gene: TRBJ1-2; clone size: few; V gene: TRBV7-2; CDR3 length: 15; CDR3 DNA: TGTGCCAGCAGCTTAGCGCGCCGTCAACCCTATGGCTACACCTTC; CDR3 protein: CASSLARRQPYGYTF
D gene: .; J gene: TRBJ2-2; clone size: once; V gene: TRBV9; CDR3 length: 16; CDR3 DNA: TGTGCCAGCAGCACCAGGGACGTTGAAAACACCGGGGAGCTGTTTTTT; CDR3 protein: CASSTRDVENTGELFF
D gene: .; J gene: TRBJ2-2; clone size: .; V gene: TRBV7-9; CDR3 length: 13; CDR3 DNA: TGTGCCAGCAGCTTAGACGGTCCCGGGGAGCTGTTTTTT; CDR3 protein: CASSLDGPGELFF
D gene: .; J gene: TRBJ2-2; clone size: .; V gene: TRBV19; CDR3 length: 14; CDR3 DNA: TGTGCCAGTAGTATCACCGGGAACACCGGGGAGCTGTTTTTT; CDR3 protein: CASSITGNTGELFF
D gene: TRBD1; J gene: TRBJ1-6; clone size: .; V gene: TRBV5-1; CDR3 length: 18; CDR3 DNA: TGCGCCAGCAGCACGGGACAGGTCCCGAGCTCCTATAATTCACCCCTCCACTTT; CDR3 protein: CASSTGQVPSSYNSPLHF
D gene: TRBD1; J gene: TRBJ1-6; clone size: few; V gene: TRBV19; CDR3 length: 15; CDR3 DNA: TGTGCCACCAGGACAGGGGGCTTAGTTGATTCACCCCTCCACTTT; CDR3 protein: CATRTGGLVDSPLHF
D gene: .; J gene: TRBJ2-3; clone size: .; V gene: TRBV10-3; CDR3 length: 17; CDR3 DNA: TGTGCCATCAGCTGGGTCGCTGGGGAAGCGAGTACAGATACGCAGTATTTT; CDR3 protein: CAISWVAGEASTDTQYF
D gene: .; J gene: TRBJ2-7; clone size: .; V gene: TRBV7-8; CDR3 length: 12; CDR3 DNA: TGTGCCAGCAGCCCAAGCGGCTACGAGCAGTACTTC; CDR3 protein: CASSPSGYEQYF
D gene: .; J gene: TRBJ2-5; clone size: once; V gene: TRBV5-4; CDR3 length: 13; CDR3 DNA: TGTGCCAGCAGCACATTAGGATCCGAGACCCAGTACTTC; CDR3 protein: CASSTLGSETQYF
D gene: .; J gene: TRBJ1-5; clone size: few; V gene: TRBV2; CDR3 length: 15; CDR3 DNA: TGTGCCAGCAGTGAAGCCCAGAGAGATCTTCGGCCCCAGCATTTT; CDR3 protein: CASSEAQRDLRPQHF
D gene: TRBD2; J gene: TRBJ2-7; clone size: .; V gene: TRBV9; CDR3 length: 14; CDR3 DNA: TGTGCCAGCAGCGTAGCTTGGGCGGGAGCTGAGCAGTACTTC; CDR3 protein: CASSVAWAGAEQYF
D gene: .; J gene: TRBJ2-5; clone size: once; V gene: TRBV5-1; CDR3 length: 17; CDR3 DNA: TGCGCCAGCACCTTAACCAGGGACGGTCGTCCGGGAGAGACCCAGTACTTC; CDR3 protein: CASTLTRDGRPGETQYF
D gene: .; J gene: TRBJ1-2; clone size: few; V gene: TRBV28; CDR3 length: 12; CDR3 DNA: TGTGCCAGCAGTGAAGCTAACTATGGCTACACCTTC; CDR3 protein: CASSEANYGYTF
D gene: .; J gene: TRBJ1-2; clone size: .; V gene: TRBV28; CDR3 length: 15; CDR3 DNA: TGTGCCAGCAGTCTGCCGGGACAAGTTAACTATGGCTACACCTTC; CDR3 protein: CASSLPGQVNYGYTF
D gene: TRBD1; J gene: TRBJ1-2; clone size: once; V gene: TRBV4-1; CDR3 length: 15; CDR3 DNA: TGCGCCAGCAGCCAACCGGACAGGGGGGCCTATGGCTACACCTTC; CDR3 protein: CASSQPDRGAYGYTF
D gene: .; J gene: TRBJ2-2; clone size: .; V gene: TRBV5-1; CDR3 length: 16; CDR3 DNA: TGCGCCAGCAGCCCCCTCAGCGCCACGAACACCGGGGAGCTGTTTTTT; CDR3 protein: CASSPLSATNTGELFF
D gene: TRBD2; J gene: TRBJ2-1; clone size: .; V gene: TRBV7-6; CDR3 length: 16; CDR3 DNA: TGTGCCAGCAGCTTAGGTGGGACTAGCTCCTACAATGAGCAGTTCTTC; CDR3 protein: CASSLGGTSSYNEQFF
D gene: .; J gene: TRBJ1-4; clone size: once; V gene: TRBV20-1; CDR3 length: 11; CDR3 DNA: TGCAGTGCTAGAGATTTTGAAAAACTGTTTTTT; CDR3 protein: CSARDFEKLFF
D gene: .; J gene: TRBJ2-7; clone size: .; V gene: TRBV18; CDR3 length: 13; CDR3 DNA: TGTGCCAGCTCACCACAGGACTCCTACGAGCAGTACTTC; CDR3 protein: CASSPQDSYEQYF
D gene: .; J gene: TRBJ1-3; clone size: .; V gene: TRBV7-2; CDR3 length: 15; CDR3 DNA: TGTGCCAGCAGCTTTGGGCAGGTTCATGGAAACACCATATATTTT; CDR3 protein: CASSFGQVHGNTIYF
D gene: .; J gene: TRBJ1-2; clone size: .; V gene: TRBV19; CDR3 length: 12; CDR3 DNA: TGTGCCAGTACTGAGACTTCTTATGGCTACACCTTC; CDR3 protein: CASTETSYGYTF
D gene: .; J gene: TRBJ1-2; clone size: .; V gene: TRBV9; CDR3 length: 14; CDR3 DNA: TGTGCCAGCAGCCCGGCCACCGCACTCTATGGCTACACCTTC; CDR3 protein: CASSPATALYGYTF
D gene: .; J gene: TRBJ2-3; clone size: .; V gene: TRBV5-1; CDR3 length: 14; CDR3 DNA: TGCGCCAGCAGCCCCCCAGTAAGCACAGATACGCAGTATTTT; CDR3 protein: CASSPPVSTDTQYF
D gene: .; J gene: TRBJ2-7; clone size: .; V gene: TRBV9; CDR3 length: 15; CDR3 DNA: TGTGCCAGCAGCTTAATGGGGGGCTACCCCTACGAGCAGTACTTC; CDR3 protein: CASSLMGGYPYEQYF
D gene: .; J gene: TRBJ2-5; clone size: once; V gene: TRBV18; CDR3 length: 15; CDR3 DNA: TGTGCCAGCTCACCACAGGGGATGGGACAAGAGACCCAGTACTTC; CDR3 protein: CASSPQGMGQETQYF
D gene: .; J gene: TRBJ1-6; clone size: .; V gene: TRBV6-5; CDR3 length: 14; CDR3 DNA: TGTGCCAGCAGCCAGGGCGTTGGGAGTTCACCCCTCCACTTT; CDR3 protein: CASSQGVGSSPLHF
D gene: .; J gene: TRBJ1-4; clone size: .; V gene: TRBV4-1; CDR3 length: 15; CDR3 DNA: TGCGCCAGCAGCCAAGGGGGGGAGGGGAATGAAAAACTGTTTTTT; CDR3 protein: CASSQGGEGNEKLFF
D gene: .; J gene: TRBJ2-6; clone size: .; V gene: TRBV5-5; CDR3 length: 19; CDR3 DNA: TGTGCCAGCAGCTCCGGTTCGGTTGGCAGGCCCTCTGGGGCCAACGTCCTGACTTTC; CDR3 protein: CASSSGSVGRPSGANVLTF
D gene: TRBD2; J gene: TRBJ2-2; clone size: .; V gene: TRBV11-2; CDR3 length: 14; CDR3 DNA: TGTGCCAGCAGCTTTACTAGCGGGGCCGGGGAGCTGTTTTTT; CDR3 protein: CASSFTSGAGELFF
D gene: .; J gene: TRBJ2-1; clone size: .; V gene: TRBV7-8; CDR3 length: 16; CDR3 DNA: TGTGCCAGCAGCTTACCCCCCCGCTTCGGCGGGAATGAGCAGTTCTTC; CDR3 protein: CASSLPPRFGGNEQFF
D gene: .; J gene: TRBJ2-2; clone size: .; V gene: TRBV5-1; CDR3 length: 15; CDR3 DNA: TGCGCCAGCAGCCTCGGGGGCTTGAACACCGGGGAGCTGTTTTTT; CDR3 protein: CASSLGGLNTGELFF
D gene: TRBD1; J gene: TRBJ1-6; clone size: .; V gene: TRBV30; CDR3 length: 14; CDR3 DNA: TGTGCCTGGAGTGCCCAGGGGGGGAATTCACCCCTCCACTTT; CDR3 protein: CAWSAQGGNSPLHF
D gene: .; J gene: TRBJ2-2; clone size: .; V gene: TRBV9; CDR3 length: 14; CDR3 DNA: TGTGCCAGCAGCGCACAGGGGAACACCGGGGAGCTGTTTTTT; CDR3 protein: CASSAQGNTGELFF
D gene: .; J gene: TRBJ2-2; clone size: .; V gene: TRBV5-6; CDR3 length: 14; CDR3 DNA: TGTGCCAGCAGCCCACTCATTAACACCGGGGAGCTGTTTTTT; CDR3 protein: CASSPLINTGELFF
D gene: .; J gene: TRBJ1-2; clone size: once; V gene: TRBV7-6; CDR3 length: 13; CDR3 DNA: TGTGCCAGCAGCTTAGGGGGCAGCTATGGCTACACCTTC; CDR3 protein: CASSLGGSYGYTF
D gene: TRBD1; J gene: TRBJ2-3; clone size: .; V gene: TRBV7-8; CDR3 length: 15; CDR3 DNA: TGTGCCAGCGGCTTAGGACAGGGGCGCACAGATACGCAGTATTTT; CDR3 protein: CASGLGQGRTDTQYF
D gene: .; J gene: TRBJ2-7; clone size: .; V gene: TRBV9; CDR3 length: 12; CDR3 DNA: TGTGCCAGCAGCGCCACCGCTGGCGAGCAGTACTTC; CDR3 protein: CASSATAGEQYF
D gene: .; J gene: TRBJ1-3; clone size: .; V gene: TRBV11-3; CDR3 length: 12; CDR3 DNA: TGTGCCAGCAGCTTAACTGGAAACACCATATATTTT; CDR3 protein: CASSLTGNTIYF
D gene: TRBD2; J gene: TRBJ2-3; clone size: .; V gene: TRBV11-2; CDR3 length: 18; CDR3 DNA: TGTGCCAGCAGCTTAGATCTCAGACTAGCGGGAGTAAAAGATACGCAGTATTTT; CDR3 protein: CASSLDLRLAGVKDTQYF
D gene: TRBD1; J gene: TRBJ2-7; clone size: .; V gene: TRBV30; CDR3 length: 14; CDR3 DNA: TGTGCCTGGAGTCTGCAGGGGGCTAGGTACGAGCAGTACTTC; CDR3 protein: CAWSLQGARYEQYF
D gene: .; J gene: TRBJ2-3; clone size: .; V gene: TRBV10-2; CDR3 length: 15; CDR3 DNA: TGCGCCAGCAGTGAGCTTCAGGGGTACACAGATACGCAGTATTTT; CDR3 protein: CASSELQGYTDTQYF
D gene: TRBD1; J gene: TRBJ2-7; clone size: .; V gene: TRBV29-1; CDR3 length: 13; CDR3 DNA: TGCAGCGTTGAAGTGACAGGGATCTACGAGCAGTACTTC; CDR3 protein: CSVEVTGIYEQYF
D gene: TRBD1; J gene: TRBJ1-5; clone size: .; V gene: TRBV6-1; CDR3 length: 20; CDR3 DNA: TGTGCCAGCAGTGAAGGGAGGACAGGGGGCAGAATATATAGCAATCAGCCCCAGCATTTT; CDR3 protein: CASSEGRTGGRIYSNQPQHF
D gene: TRBD1; J gene: TRBJ1-6; clone size: .; V gene: TRBV28; CDR3 length: 15; CDR3 DNA: TGTGCCAGCAGCACTTCCGGGACAGGGAGTTCACCCCTCCACTTT; CDR3 protein: CASSTSGTGSSPLHF
D gene: .; J gene: TRBJ2-1; clone size: .; V gene: TRBV20-1; CDR3 length: 10; CDR3 DNA: TGCAGTGCCCTGGGCGATGAGCAGTTCTTC; CDR3 protein: CSALGDEQFF
D gene: .; J gene: TRBJ2-4; clone size: .; V gene: TRBV5-1; CDR3 length: 16; CDR3 DNA: TGCGCCAGCAGCTTGGCCGGGGAGGTCGCCAAAAACATTCAGTACTTC; CDR3 protein: CASSLAGEVAKNIQYF
D gene: .; J gene: TRBJ1-4; clone size: few; V gene: TRBV4-2; CDR3 length: 16; CDR3 DNA: TGTGCCAGCAGCCAAGAAAGTTTGGGGGGCAGTGAAAAACTGTTTTTT; CDR3 protein: CASSQESLGGSEKLFF
D gene: .; J gene: TRBJ1-6; clone size: .; V gene: TRBV27; CDR3 length: 16; CDR3 DNA: TGTGCCAGCAGACAGAGATTGGGCTCCTATAATTCACCCCTCCACTTT; CDR3 protein: CASRQRLGSYNSPLHF
D gene: TRBD1; J gene: TRBJ2-1; clone size: .; V gene: TRBV2; CDR3 length: 13; CDR3 DNA: TGTGCCAGCAGCGGGACAGGGTCTCGGAAGGGGTTCTTC; CDR3 protein: CASSGTGSRKGFF